This TCR beta chain came from a study of shared clonotypes between healthy human individuals. With respect to this clone: Antigen unknown.

Repertoires were generated with immunoSEQ multiplex PCR, while TCRdb's copy carries only in-frame clones and drops some. The sample includes hundreds of thousands of clones, roughly 70% of them seen just once. The V gene end was trimmed by 5 bases and the J gene end by 2 bases; junction bases not matched to a gene: 6. The germline V gene encodes CDR1 ENHRY and CDR2 SYGVKD. The CDR3 is made up of 15 amino acids. It was into CD45RA+ naive and CD45RA-negative memory subsets that the CD4+ cells were split. General observations from the study: When compared with the clonotypes that were shared by all four sorted-subset donors, the non-shared clonotypes turned out to have lower generation probabilities.

This chain uses TRBV10-3 with TRBJ2-3, with 8 positions matching TRBD2. The sample taken for sequencing was memory CD4+ T cells sorted from blood. Stated subset: CD45RA-negative fraction. This sequence originates from a woman younger than 45 in good health. DNA for the CDR3: TGTGCCATCAGTCACGTAGCGGGACTCACAGATACGCAGTATTTT. Translated, it gives CAISHVAGLTDTQYF.